These 2 T cell receptor beta chains came from one sample sequenced in a study of blood T cell repertoires in COVID-19. The repertoire was sequenced with immunoSEQ multiplex PCR; TCRdb's copy has only in-frame clones and lacks some. The profile shows under 350,000 clones, 85% of them singletons. The sequenced material came from peripheral blood. These receptors originate from a human donor in a cohort sampled during active COVID-19.

The J gene is TRBJ2-7, the V gene TRBV10-3; D is undetermined. Germline V gene data show CDR1 as ENHRY and CDR2 as SYGVKD. V was cut by 8 bases and J by 3 bases, with 8 bases left in between. CDR3 length: 11 amino acids. CDR3 DNA sequence: TGTGCCATCCAGATAAACTACGAGCAGTACTTC. Translation gives CAIQINYEQYF.

This chain joins TRBV30 and TRBJ1-2, with a tentative D call TRBD1 (5 bases). The germline V gene has CDR1 GTSNPN and CDR2 SVGIG (reference sequence). The CDR3 extends over 13 amino acids. The V end lost 2 bases, the J end lost 7 bases, and 14 bases lay between the germline ends. CDR3 in DNA: TGTGCCTGGAGTTCGGGACTCTCGGGTGGCTACACCTTC. Its translation: CAWSSGLSGGYTF.